The source of this TCR beta chain is a study of blood T cell repertoires in COVID-19. As for the study in general: Sample material is recorded as cDNA or gDNA derived from T cells, B-cell-depleted T cells, or PBMCs.

V was clipped by 9 bases and J by 1 base, with 16 bases between them. Germline V gene lookup returns CDR1 SGHRS and CDR2 YFSETQ. The CDR3 length is 14 residues. Authors' analysis steps: How many nucleated cells were present was estimated from reference gene primer amplification. The assay was immunoSEQ multiplex PCR, and TCRdb's table has in-frame clones only and misses some. That table gives V, J and clone size, and the DNA gave D and trimming. The sample has more than 400,000 clones, about nine tenths seen once. Recovered status applied to Cohort 3 donors who had two consecutive negative PCRs. It also applied to those with clearance or with symptom resolution.

The sequenced material came from PBMCs or T cells enriched from blood (not recorded which). This TCR came from a young woman who had recovered from COVID-19. J is TRBJ2-5 and V is TRBV5-1, with a weak D call TRBD2 (5 bases). The CDR3 DNA sequence: TGCGCCACGAAAAGCAGAGGGTCCCAAGAGACCCAGTACTTC. It specifies CATKSRGSQETQYF.